This TCR beta chain was sequenced in a study of blood T cell repertoires in COVID-19. About the research overall: The analysed material was cDNA or gDNA that came from T cells, B-cell-depleted T cells, or PBMCs.

As processed by the authors: Amplifying reference gene primers gave estimates of nucleated cell counts. Using immunoSEQ multiplex PCR, the repertoire was profiled, and TCRdb retains in-frame clones only, with some absent. For V, J and clone size, that table is used; D and trimming come from the DNA. The sample has around 100,000 clones, roughly 80% seen once. This receptor was identified in a man over 45 with active or convalescent COVID-19. Material: peripheral blood.

The CDR3 loop is CASSSGSGKETQYF. The CDR3 nucleotides read TGCGCCAGCAGCTCCGGTAGCGGAAAAGAGACCCAGTACTTC. The chain has TRBV5-1 and TRBJ2-5; D possibly corresponds to TRBD2 (6 bases). Germline CDR1 is SGHRS and CDR2 is YFSETQ. Deletions cut 3 bases from V and 3 bases from J, with 12 bases between. The CDR3 is 14 residues long.